Following are 14 T cell receptor beta chains from one sample sequenced in a study of shared clonotypes between healthy human individuals. TCRdb keeps only in-frame clones here, not all; method: immunoSEQ multiplex PCR. This sample has millions of clones; just over 90% occur once, and the top ten carry about 0.13%. Sequencing used naive CD4+ T cells sorted from blood. Subset specified: CD45RA+ positively selected. The receptors were sampled from a man aged 18-30 years in good health.

The chain joins TRBV4-3 to TRBJ1-2, with D perhaps matching TRBD1 (5 bases). The CDR3 runs 20 residues. Trimming left V 2 bases short and J 1 base short, with 26 bases between. Germline V gives CDR1 LGHNA, CDR2 YSLEER. For the CDR3, the DNA is TGCGCCAGCAGCCAAAACCCAAGAGGACTACGGGGGGAGGGTAACTATGGCTACACCTTC. Translating it yields CASSQNPRGLRGEGNYGYTF.

V is TRBV6-5 and J is TRBJ1-5, with D possibly being TRBD1 (6 bases). The CDR3 has 12 residues. CDR1 is MNHEY and CDR2 is SVGAGI in the germline V gene. Trimming pared 7 bases from V and 11 bases from J, leaving 15 bases between. CDR3 nucleotides: TGTGCCAGCACCGGACCGGGGGCTGCCCAGCATTTT. Translated: CASTGPGAAQHF.

This chain uses TRBV11-2 with TRBJ1-4; D not certain. Germline V lookup: CDR1 SGHAT, CDR2 FQNNGV. The V end lost 4 bases, the J end lost 4 bases, and 16 bases lay between the germline ends. This CDR3 has 16 residues. The CDR3 DNA is TGTGCCAGCAGCTCCGGGCAGAAGCCCAATAATGAAAAACTGTTTTTT. The encoded protein is CASSSGQKPNNEKLFF.

This sequence joins TRBV5-1 and TRBJ1-4; TRBD1 might be the D (6 bases). CDR1 and CDR2 (germline): SGHRS, YFSETQ. This CDR3 has 16 residues. Deletions cut 4 bases from V and 1 base from J, with 14 bases between. The CDR3 sequence: CASSESGRGTNEKLFF. For the CDR3, the DNA is TGCGCCAGCAGCGAGTCCGGCAGGGGAACTAATGAAAAACTGTTTTTT.

V gene TRBV18 combines with J gene TRBJ2-5, with 9 positions matching TRBD2. The ends lost 6 bases at V and 2 bases at J; junction bases unmatched: 16. This CDR3 contains 18 residues. Germline CDR1 reads KGHSH; CDR2 reads LQKENI. CDR3: CASSPKAGSGGVQETQYF. CDR3 bases: TGTGCCAGCTCCCCCAAGGCGGGTAGCGGGGGCGTACAAGAGACCCAGTACTTC.

Turning to this clone: This same CDR3 is encoded by further DNA sequences in the sample. The chain uses TRBV6-5 and TRBJ1-6; TRBD1 matches at 9 bases. Germline lookup yields CDR1 MNHEY and CDR2 SVGAGI. This CDR3 contains 15 residues. Trimming removed 2 bases from V and 8 bases from J; junction bases left unmatched: 4. CDR3 residues: CASSYVGQGDSPLHF. CDR3 in DNA: TGTGCCAGCAGTTACGTGGGACAGGGAGATTCACCCCTCCACTTT.

This chain connects TRBV5-1 to TRBJ2-1; possibly TRBD2 for D (5 bases). This CDR3 comprises 15 residues. Trimming cost V 5 bases and J 5 bases, with 17 bases left between them. Germline V CDR1 and CDR2: SGHRS, YFSETQ. CDR3 sequence reads: CASRSDYYMNNEQFF. The CDR3 bases are TGCGCCAGCAGATCCGACTACTATATGAACAATGAGCAGTTCTTC. The full variable domain, in which reference TRBV5-1 and TRBJ2-1 provide the parts outside the CDR3, is KAGVTQTPRYLIKTRGQQVTLSCSPISGHRSVSWYQQTPGQGLQFLFEYFSETQRNKGNFPGRFSGRQFSNSRSEMNVSTLELGDSALYLCASRSDYYMNNEQFFGPGTRLTVL.

This rearrangement joins TRBV7-2 to TRBJ1-2; perhaps TRBD1 as D (6 bases). Germline assignment: CDR1 SGHTA and CDR2 FQGNSA. The CDR3 length is 16 residues. Trimming removed 5 bases from V and 4 bases from J, with 20 bases in between. The CDR3 bases are TGTGCCAGCAGCACCCGGGGGGTGGGGGCAAGCTATGGCTACACCTTC. Translating it yields CASSTRGVGASYGYTF.

This clone was detected only once. V is TRBV2 and J is TRBJ2-1; TRBD2 agrees at 8 bases. The J segment lost 4 bases and the V segment lost 2 bases, leaving 10 bases of the junction unmatched. CDR3 length equals 17 residues. Germline values: CDR1 SNHLY, CDR2 FYNNEI. The CDR3 DNA reads TGTGCCAGCAGTGAACGGGGAGGGAGCGGGGGTTACAATGAGCAGTTCTTC. Translated, it gives CASSERGGSGGYNEQFF.

This sequence joins TRBV18 and TRBJ2-7; weak D call: TRBD1 (6 bases). Germline V lookup: CDR1 KGHSH, CDR2 LQKENI. CDR3 size: 23 residues. V lost 3 bases and J 0 bases, leaving 36 bases between the germline ends. CDR3 DNA: TGTGCCAGCTCACCCCGACTGAAGACGGGCCGGCCTCACACTGGGACAAGCTCCTACGAGCAGTACTTC. Protein sequence: CASSPRLKTGRPHTGTSSYEQYF.

This chain links TRBV9 with TRBJ2-2, with D possibly matching TRBD1 (6 bases). This CDR3 is 15 amino acids long. Germline assignment: CDR1 SGDLS and CDR2 YYNGEE. The V and J ends lost 4 bases and 3 bases respectively, with 13 bases between them. The CDR3 bases are TGTGCCAGCAGCCCGGACGGGACATACACCGGGGAGCTGTTTTTT. Translation gives CASSPDGTYTGELFF.

J is TRBJ2-2 and V is TRBV9; tentative D call: TRBD1 (5 bases). Germline-derived CDR1 and CDR2 are SGDLS and YYNGEE. The CDR3 runs to 17 residues. V was shortened by 3 bases and J by 5 bases, with 20 bases between the two germline ends. The CDR3 region is CASSAKETGTWTGELFF. CDR3 bases: TGTGCCAGCAGCGCCAAGGAAACAGGAACGTGGACCGGGGAGCTGTTTTTT.

The V gene is TRBV20-1, the J gene TRBJ2-4; maybe TRBD2 (6 bases). V lost 6 bases to trimming and J lost 8 bases, with 11 bases between them. The germline V gene encodes CDR1 DFQATT and CDR2 SNEGSKA (reference sequence). This CDR3 region has 11 residues. The CDR3 loop reads CSATGLDIQYF. The DNA of the CDR3 is TGCAGTGCGACGGGACTCGACATTCAGTACTTC.

The chain joins TRBV7-9 to TRBJ2-2, with a possible D match to TRBD1 (5 bases). The CDR3 contains 15 residues. V shed 1 base and J shed 7 bases, with 13 bases lying between them. From germline, CDR1 is SEHNR and CDR2 FQNEAQ (reference sequence). CDR3 region: CASSLDLTEGGELFF. As DNA, the CDR3 is TGTGCCAGCAGCTTAGATTTGACAGAAGGCGGGGAGCTGTTTTTT.